This TCR beta chain originates from a study of vaccination and CD4 T cells after COVID-19. Study in general: Convalescent persons amounted to six males plus four females, two of whom were Hispanic. Every culture used as a control got a CEFX pool, an HIV-1 Nef pool, or no peptide.

Germline loops: CDR1 SGHTA, CDR2 FQGNSA. The CDR3 extends over 12 amino acids. V gave up 3 bases and J gave up 8 bases, with 10 bases separating them. The Oncomine TCR Beta short-read assay generated sequence data from the DNA of cultured CD4+ T cells. Cultured CD4+ T cells yielded the extracted genomic DNA. MiXCR, applied by TCRdb to the PCR reads, yields one record per CDR3 protein. In the table there are about 5,000 distinct CDR3 sequences, roughly three fifths of which are singletons. Treatment of the sample: roughly 11-day PBMC culture with coronavirus spike peptide pools or control peptides (ViraFEST assay). IL-2 at 10 IU/ml and peptide pools at 9 to 10 ug/ml were added to PBMCs cultured at 1.5 million to 2 million per well. This clonotype was counted only a few times. What it recognizes is unknown.

Input material: CD4+ T cells from blood, cultured in vitro. The source of this sequence is a human donor who had recovered from COVID-19. This chain links TRBV7-2 with TRBJ1-2, with unresolved D. Here the CDR3 DNA reads TGTGCCAGCAGCTTCGGTGTCGGGGGCTACACCTTC. Encoded protein: CASSFGVGGYTF.